This TCR beta chain was retrieved from a study of OX40 agonist ivuxolimab in advanced cancers. Overall study findings and caveats: On average, CD8+ T cells showed a greater number of expanded clones than CD4+.

Remarks on this clone: Its antigen is still unknown.

Method: immunoSEQ multiplex PCR; TCRdb's copy keeps in-frame clones and lacks some. The sample carries some 77,000 clones, about 86% recorded once. Trimming pared 6 bases from V and 1 base from J, leaving 9 bases between. From germline, CDR1 is MNHNS and CDR2 SASEGT. CDR3 length: 13 residues. The specimen comprised CD4+ or CD8+ T cells sorted from blood, sampled in a trial of the OX40 agonist ivuxolimab. The TCR comes from an adult with an advanced solid tumor such as melanoma, head and neck, liver or kidney cancer. The chain is built from TRBV6-1 and TRBJ1-2, with D hard to call. The CDR3 sequence is CASSPGGNYGYTF. CDR3 bases: TGTGCCAGCAGCCCGGGAGGTAACTATGGCTACACCTTC.